The clone carrying this T cell receptor beta chain came up many times. The antigen is undetermined. Quantitative molecular-barcoded 5'-RACE generated the TCR beta libraries. In TCRdb, the 5' RACE reads were re-called with MiXCR into one record per CDR3 protein. This sample has over 200,000 distinct CDR3 sequences; more than 9% occur once, and the top ten carry over 20%. This sample is drawn from a study of CD8 T cells in ankylosing spondylitis. CDR3 length: 16 amino acids. V lost 6 bases and J lost 0; bases outside the gene matches: 7. Study-level results: Peripheral blood held disease-linked clones only at relatively low frequency, and these were CD8+. The study looked at matched synovial fluid samples from ankylosing spondylitis patients. Disease-linked clones were reported to be significantly enriched there.

The sequencing input was blood, either unsorted or a sorted T cell fraction (not recorded which). This TCR came from a male donor with ankylosing spondylitis or in good health (not recorded which). V is TRBV12-3 or TRBV12-4 and J is TRBJ2-1, with 8 bases aligning to TRBD1. This CDR3 is CASRPTGTGSYNEQFF. CDR3 coding DNA: TGTGCCAGCAGACCTACCGGGACAGGCTCCTACAATGAGCAGTTCTTC.